This TCR beta chain was sequenced during a study of T cells in Graves' hyperthyroidism and ophthalmopathy. This clonotype was counted ten times or more. Its antigen is currently unknown. Study observations and caveats: The blood repertoire included most of the expanded thyroid clonotypes above 0.001.

Across 18 months, stable Graves' hyperthyroidism was marked by no progression to ophthalmopathy. CDR1 and CDR2 (germline): MDHEN, SYDVKM. V was clipped by 7 bases and J by 5 bases; unmatched bases: 12. The CDR3 is 15 amino acids. RNA transcripts yielded amplified TCR beta CDR3 regions. The study used the HTBI primer set for a first-round RT-PCR of the TCR CDR3. From the multiplex PCR reads, TCRdb called clonotypes with MiXCR, one entry per CDR3 protein. The table lists 300,000 or so distinct CDR3 sequences, around a sixth of them singletons. J is TRBJ2-3 and V is TRBV28; 7 bases are a match to TRBD2. Sequenced input: blood. The TCR was taken from a woman aged 50 to 65 with Graves' hyperthyroidism. Written as DNA, the CDR3 is TGTGCCAGCAAGGCGGAGTTTGGGGGGGAAGATACGCAGTATTTT. Protein sequence: CASKAEFGGEDTQYF. The full variable domain, completed using reference TRBV28 and TRBJ2-3, is DVKVTQSSRYLVKRTGEKVFLECVQDMDHENMFWYRQDPGLGLRLIYFSYDVKMKEKGDIPEGYSVSREKKERFSLILESASTNQTSMYLCASKAEFGGEDTQYFGPGTRLTVL.